These T cell receptor beta chains were read from a single sample in a study of blood T cell repertoires in COVID-19. Profiling relied on immunoSEQ multiplex PCR, and the TCRdb table lists in-frame clones only, not all of them. The data hold under 200,000 clones, with over 75% observed a single time. The sample comprised peripheral blood. The source of these receptors is a man in his fifties or sixties who had recovered from COVID-19. The CDR3 runs from the conserved cysteine through the conserved F or W. Each record gives: CDR3 DNA, CDR3 protein, clone size, J gene, V gene, CDR3 length, D gene. The D gene is left open where the match is weak. Rows give clone size only sometimes, using once, few, many, or a class for an expanded clone.

TGTGCCACCAGTGCCGGGAAAAATGAGCAGTTCTTC CATSAGKNEQFF - TRBJ2-1 TRBV24-1 12 -
TGTGCCAGCAGCTTAGAGTCTTTCTTCGACAAGGAGGTCAGAGAAGCTTTCTTT CASSLESFFDKEVREAFF once TRBJ1-1 TRBV11-2 18 -
TGTGCCAGCTCACCCAGGCCGTTAACCTACGAGCAGTACTTC CASSPRPLTYEQYF - TRBJ2-7 TRBV18 14 -
TGTGCCAGCAGCGCCGACAGGAAAGAGACCCAGTACTTC CASSADRKETQYF - TRBJ2-5 TRBV2 13 -
TGTGCCAGCAGCCCTAGGACAGGGGATGACTATGGCTACACCTTC CASSPRTGDDYGYTF few TRBJ1-2 TRBV4-2 15 TRBD1
TGTGCCAGCAGACGACAGACAGGGGATTCCTATGGCTACACCTTC CASRRQTGDSYGYTF - TRBJ1-2 TRBV6-5 15 TRBD1
TGTGCCATCAGTGAGGGCCGGGGCGCGGGGGAGCAGTACTTC CAISEGRGAGEQYF - TRBJ2-7 TRBV10-3 14 -
TGTGCCAGCAGTCCCGGGCAGGGGCGCACCTACGAGCAGTACTTC CASSPGQGRTYEQYF - TRBJ2-7 TRBV6-5 15 -
TGTGCCAGCAGCTTTATTCAGCCCCAGCATTTT CASSFIQPQHF - TRBJ1-5 TRBV5-6 11 -
TGTGCCATCAGTGAGCGGGACGAGCAGTACTTC CAISERDEQYF - TRBJ2-7 TRBV10-3 11 -
TGTGCCAGCAGTTTGAGCGGGGCGGGGGGCCGGGGCTACACCTTC CASSLSGAGGRGYTF - TRBJ1-2 TRBV27 15 -
TGCGCCAGCAGCTTGGCCGGGGCTAGCGGGGCCTCCTACGAGCAGTACTTC CASSLAGASGASYEQYF once TRBJ2-7 TRBV5-1 17 TRBD2
TGCGCCAGCAGCTTGGGCGGGGCTGACTATGGCTACACCTTC CASSLGGADYGYTF - TRBJ1-2 TRBV5-1 14 -
TGTGCCAGCAGTAGGGGCAGCGTTGTCACAGATACGCAGTATTTT CASSRGSVVTDTQYF - TRBJ2-3 TRBV2 15 -
TGTGCCAGCACCGTCTGGGGGCAGGGTAACGAGCAGTACTTC CASTVWGQGNEQYF - TRBJ2-7 TRBV6-5 14 -
TGTGCCAGCAGCCTGACAAACAATGAGCAGTTCTTC CASSLTNNEQFF - TRBJ2-1 TRBV27 12 -
TGTGCCAGTCTTAGGGGGCTGAACACCGGGGAGCTGTTTTTT CASLRGLNTGELFF - TRBJ2-2 TRBV19 14 TRBD1
TGTGCCAGCAGCCAAGAAGGGAGTAGCGGAACGGGGGGGAATGAGCAGTTCTTC CASSQEGSSGTGGNEQFF - TRBJ2-1 TRBV14 18 TRBD2
TGTGCCAGCAGCTTAGGGACTAGGAGCACAGATACGCAGTATTTT CASSLGTRSTDTQYF - TRBJ2-3 TRBV11-3 15 TRBD2
TGTGCCAGCAGCTTAAACGGGAGAGATACGCAGTATTTT CASSLNGRDTQYF - TRBJ2-3 TRBV7-3 13 -
TGCGCCAGCAGCCCCGGAGCCGGCGGGGAAAAACTGTTTTTT CASSPGAGGEKLFF once TRBJ1-4 TRBV5-1 14 -
TGTGCCAGCAGCCGGCCGAGTCGCAGGACTGAAGCTTTCTTT CASSRPSRRTEAFF - TRBJ1-1 TRBV5-5 14 -
TGTGCCAGCAGCCAAGGGAACAGGGGTGGGGAAGAGACCCAGTACTTC CASSQGNRGGEETQYF - TRBJ2-5 TRBV3-1/TRBV3-2 16 TRBD1
TGTGCCAGCAGCCCGTGGGGAGGTGGCCAAGAGACCCAGTACTTC CASSPWGGGQETQYF - TRBJ2-5 TRBV5-4 15 -
TGTGCCTGGAGTGTACTTGGCAGGAACTATGGCTACACCTTC CAWSVLGRNYGYTF - TRBJ1-2 TRBV30 14 -
TGTGCCAGCAGCGTGGGACAGCAAAATCAGCCCCAGCATTTT CASSVGQQNQPQHF few TRBJ1-5 TRBV7-9 14 TRBD1
TGTGCCAGCCGAACCGGCAAAGAGGGCAGAAATGTTAAAGCTTTCTTT CASRTGKEGRNVKAFF - TRBJ1-1 TRBV19 16 -
TGTGCCAGCAGCCAACGACGGGGAAACGACTATGGCTACACCTTC CASSQRRGNDYGYTF - TRBJ1-2 TRBV14 15 -
TGTGCCAGCAGCGTAGATCAGGGGCTACCCCTCTATGGCTACACCTTC CASSVDQGLPLYGYTF - TRBJ1-2 TRBV9 16 -
TGTGCCAGCTCATTCAACCAGAATCAGCCCCAGCATTTT CASSFNQNQPQHF - TRBJ1-5 TRBV18 13 -
TGTGCCAGCACTCGAAGGGAGGGCTGCCAAGAGACCCAGTACTTC CASTRREGCQETQYF - TRBJ2-5 TRBV21-1 15 -
TGTGCCAGCTCATCACCCACGCTGGAGGGCAGTGGAAACACCATATATTTT CASSSPTLEGSGNTIYF - TRBJ1-3 TRBV18 17 -
TGTGCCAGCAGCCCGGACACGTTAGCGGGGGCTAGCTCCTACAATGAGCAGTTCTTC CASSPDTLAGASSYNEQFF - TRBJ2-1 TRBV7-3 19 TRBD2
TGTGCCAGCAGCAATAGAGATAGCACAGATACGCAGTATTTT CASSNRDSTDTQYF - TRBJ2-3 TRBV11-1 14 -
TGTGCCAGCAGTGCTCCGGGACTCCCCGGTTATCAGCCCCAGCATTTT CASSAPGLPGYQPQHF - TRBJ1-5 TRBV6-1 16 -
TGTGCCAGCAGCTATTTACCGGGACAGAGGAACACTGAAGCTTTCTTT CASSYLPGQRNTEAFF few TRBJ1-1 TRBV3-1/TRBV3-2 16 TRBD1